Sequencing of this T cell receptor (beta chain) was carried out in a study of Ad26.COV2.S vaccination and SARS-CoV-2 variants. The overall study: A participant enrolled in the COV1001 Ad26.COV2.S trial arm provided the sample.

The data were produced by immunoSEQ multiplex PCR, yet TCRdb's version contains in-frame clones alone and is incomplete. The sample lists fewer than 800,000 clones, about 90% occurring once. Treatment defined: around 19 received Ad26.COV2.S at low or high dose, single or two shots; about 5 received placebo; per-sample allocation not given. Sampling took place 63 days after the first vaccine or placebo injection. Spike of the Wuhan-strain SARS-CoV-2 was expressed by an Ad26 vector, which formed the vaccine. Germline V lookup: CDR1 LGHNT, CDR2 FRNRAP. Trimming shortened V by 5 bases and J by 1 base, and 11 bases separated the two germline ends. CDR3 size: 14 residues.

This TCR derives from a person aged 18-60 years who received the Ad26.COV2.S COVID-19 vaccine or a placebo. This chain connects TRBV12-5 to TRBJ1-1, with D possibly TRBD1 on 6 matching bases. The sample in question was peripheral blood, obtained in a trial of Ad26.COV2.S vaccine versus placebo. The CDR3 bases are TGTGCTAGTGGTAGGGGGGGGCGGAACACTGAAGCTTTCTTT. Its protein product is CASGRGGRNTEAFF.